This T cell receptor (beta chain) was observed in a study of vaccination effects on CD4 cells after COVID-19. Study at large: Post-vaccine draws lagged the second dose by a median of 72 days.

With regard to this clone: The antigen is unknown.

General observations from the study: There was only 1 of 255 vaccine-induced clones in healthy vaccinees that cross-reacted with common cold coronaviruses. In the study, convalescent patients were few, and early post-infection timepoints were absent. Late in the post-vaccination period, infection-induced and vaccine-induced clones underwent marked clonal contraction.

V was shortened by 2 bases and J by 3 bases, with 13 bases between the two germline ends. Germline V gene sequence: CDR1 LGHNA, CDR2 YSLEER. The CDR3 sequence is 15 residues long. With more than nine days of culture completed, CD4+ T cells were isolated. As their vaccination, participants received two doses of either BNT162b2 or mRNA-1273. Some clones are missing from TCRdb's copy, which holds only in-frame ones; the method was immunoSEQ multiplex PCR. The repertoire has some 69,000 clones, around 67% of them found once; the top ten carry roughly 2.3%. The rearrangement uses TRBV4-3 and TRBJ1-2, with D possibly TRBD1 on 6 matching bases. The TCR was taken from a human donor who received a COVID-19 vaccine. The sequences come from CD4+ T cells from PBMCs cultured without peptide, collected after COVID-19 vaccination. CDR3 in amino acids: CASSQQQGYDYGYTF. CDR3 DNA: TGCGCCAGCAGCCAACAACAGGGATACGACTATGGCTACACCTTC.